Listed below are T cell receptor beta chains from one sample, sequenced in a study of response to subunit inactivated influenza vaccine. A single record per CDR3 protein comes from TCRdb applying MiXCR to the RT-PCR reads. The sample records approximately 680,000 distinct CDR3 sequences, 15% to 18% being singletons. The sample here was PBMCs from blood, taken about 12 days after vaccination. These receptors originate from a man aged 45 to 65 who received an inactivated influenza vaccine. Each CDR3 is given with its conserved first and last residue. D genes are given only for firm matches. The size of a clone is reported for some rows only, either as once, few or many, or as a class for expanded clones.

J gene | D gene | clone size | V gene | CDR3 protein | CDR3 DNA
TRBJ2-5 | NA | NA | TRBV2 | CASSVEQETQYF | TGTGCCAGCAGTGTGGAACAAGAGACCCAGTACTTC
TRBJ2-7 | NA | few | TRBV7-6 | CASSLGTFSYEQYF | TGTGCCAGCAGCCTCGGGACTTTCAGCTACGAGCAGTACTTC
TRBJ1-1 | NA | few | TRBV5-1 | CASSLDPYTEAFF | TGCGCCAGCAGCTTGGACCCTTACACTGAAGCTTTCTTT
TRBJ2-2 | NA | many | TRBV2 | CASSEGPTNTGELFF | TGTGCCAGCAGTGAGGGACCGACGAACACCGGGGAGCTGTTTTTT
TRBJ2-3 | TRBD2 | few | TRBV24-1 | CATSDQGLAGMDTQYF | TGTGCCACCAGTGATCAGGGACTAGCGGGTATGGATACGCAGTATTTT
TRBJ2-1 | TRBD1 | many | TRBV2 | CASMGQLLSSYNEQFF | TGTGCCAGCATGGGACAGCTACTCAGCTCCTACAATGAGCAGTTCTTC
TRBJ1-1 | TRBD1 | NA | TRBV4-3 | CASSQGYRGYTEAFF | TGCGCCAGCAGCCAAGGCTACAGGGGTTACACTGAAGCTTTCTTT
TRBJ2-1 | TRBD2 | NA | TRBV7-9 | CASSLGTSGATQFF | TGTGCCAGCAGCTTGGGGACTAGCGGGGCCACGCAGTTCTTC
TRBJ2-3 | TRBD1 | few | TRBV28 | CASRHQTGATDTQYF | TGTGCCAGCAGACATCAGACAGGGGCCACAGATACGCAGTATTTT
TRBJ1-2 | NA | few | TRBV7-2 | CASSLQPNYGYTF | TGTGCCAGCAGCTTACAGCCTAACTATGGCTACACCTTC
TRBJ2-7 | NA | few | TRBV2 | CASSEWLDLSSYEQYF | TGTGCCAGCAGTGAATGGTTAGACCTGAGCTCCTACGAGCAGTACTTC
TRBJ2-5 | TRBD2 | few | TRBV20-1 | CSARDPQRGSQETQYF | TGCAGTGCTAGAGATCCCCAGCGGGGAAGCCAAGAGACCCAGTACTTC
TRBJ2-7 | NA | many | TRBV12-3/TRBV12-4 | CASSPREGVSQQYF | TGTGCCAGCAGTCCCCGGGAAGGGGTCTCCCAGCAGTACTTC
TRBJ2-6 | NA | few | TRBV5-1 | CASSFNWAGANVLTF | TGCGCCAGCAGCTTTAATTGGGCTGGGGCCAACGTCCTGACTTTC
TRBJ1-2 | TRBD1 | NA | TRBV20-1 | CSADGGRGGGGYTF | TGCAGTGCTGATGGGGGCAGGGGGGGCGGAGGCTACACCTTC
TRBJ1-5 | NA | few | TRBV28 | CASSLVRGRQPQHF | TGTGCCAGCAGTTTAGTCAGGGGACGGCAGCCCCAGCATTTT
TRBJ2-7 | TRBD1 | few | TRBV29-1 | CSGGTGGSYEQYF | TGCAGCGGGGGGACAGGGGGCTCCTACGAGCAGTACTTC
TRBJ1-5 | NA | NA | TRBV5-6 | CASSLGSTAGNQPQHF | TGTGCCAGCAGCTTGGGGTCGACCGCTGGCAATCAGCCCCAGCATTTT
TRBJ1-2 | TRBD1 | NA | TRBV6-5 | CASSLVYPGQGVGYGYTF | TGTGCCAGCAGTTTGGTTTATCCGGGACAGGGGGTAGGCTATGGCTACACCTTC
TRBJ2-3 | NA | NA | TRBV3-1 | CASSRSRRTVYF | TGTGCCAGCAGCCGCTCGAGGCGGACGGTATATTTT
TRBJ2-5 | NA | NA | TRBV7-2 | CASSLALGPTRKETQYF | TGTGCCAGCAGCTTAGCCCTAGGTCCGACACGAAAAGAGACCCAGTACTTC
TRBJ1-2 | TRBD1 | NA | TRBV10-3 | CAISEHRDRANYGYTF | TGTGCCATCAGTGAGCACCGGGACAGAGCTAACTATGGCTACACCTTC
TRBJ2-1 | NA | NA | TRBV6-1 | CASSRPGQRNEQFF | TGTGCCAGCAGTAGACCGGGACAACGCAATGAGCAGTTCTTC
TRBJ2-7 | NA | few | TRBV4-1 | CASSQDTGNPAYEQYF | TGCGCCAGCAGCCAAGATACAGGGAACCCTGCCTACGAGCAGTACTTC
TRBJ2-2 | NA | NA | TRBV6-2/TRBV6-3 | CARSRPGVHRAGANTGELFF | TGTGCCCGCAGTCGCCCGGGGGTTCACCGAGCGGGCGCGAACACCGGGGAGCTGTTTTTT
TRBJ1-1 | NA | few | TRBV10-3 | CAIRGQENTEAFF | TGTGCCATCAGGGGACAAGAGAACACTGAAGCTTTCTTT
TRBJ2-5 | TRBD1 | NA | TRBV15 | CATSRDSGGETQYF | TGTGCCACCAGCAGAGATTCAGGGGGAGAGACCCAGTACTTC
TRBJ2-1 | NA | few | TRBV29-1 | CSEIRGGGEQFF | TGCAGCGAAATACGCGGGGGCGGGGAGCAGTTCTTC
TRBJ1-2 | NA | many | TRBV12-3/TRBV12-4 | CASRAPANYGYTF | TGTGCCAGCAGGGCGCCTGCTAACTATGGCTACACCTTC
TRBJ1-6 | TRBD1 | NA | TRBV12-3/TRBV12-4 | CASSAYQGGLGLHF | TGTGCCAGCAGTGCCTATCAGGGGGGGCTGGGGCTCCACTTT
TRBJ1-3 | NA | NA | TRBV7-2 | CASSLTWGPGNTIYF | TGTGCCAGCAGCTTAACGTGGGGTCCTGGAAACACCATATATTTT
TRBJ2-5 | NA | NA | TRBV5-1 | CASSPGRGGETQYF | TGCGCCAGCAGCCCGGGACGGGGCGGGGAGACCCAGTACTTC
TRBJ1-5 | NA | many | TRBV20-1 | CSARDQSGGPQHF | TGCAGTGCTAGAGATCAGTCGGGGGGGCCCCAGCATTTT
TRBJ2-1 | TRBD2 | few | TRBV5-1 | CASSLRTRYNEQFF | TGCGCCAGCAGCTTGCGGACTAGGTACAATGAGCAGTTCTTC
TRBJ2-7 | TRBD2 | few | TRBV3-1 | CASSQAGGLHEQYF | TGTGCCAGCAGCCAAGCGGGGGGGCTCCACGAGCAGTACTTC
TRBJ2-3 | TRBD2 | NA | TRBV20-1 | CSTEGLAGMGIFTDTQYF | TGCAGTACGGAGGGACTAGCGGGGATGGGGATTTTCACAGATACGCAGTATTTT
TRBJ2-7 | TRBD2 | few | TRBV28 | CVSSLASGSYEQYF | TGTGTCAGTTCCCTTGCCAGCGGGAGCTACGAGCAGTACTTC
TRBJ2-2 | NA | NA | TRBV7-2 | CASSLGGGLNTGELFF | TGTGCCAGCAGCTTAGGAGGTGGTCTCAACACCGGGGAGCTGTTTTTT
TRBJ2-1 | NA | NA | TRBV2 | CASTTLEGPYYNEQFF | TGTGCCAGCACCACTCTTGAAGGGCCCTACTACAATGAGCAGTTCTTC
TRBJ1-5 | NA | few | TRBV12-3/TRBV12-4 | CASSLGLGRVQPQHF | TGTGCCAGCAGTTTAGGACTGGGCAGAGTTCAGCCCCAGCATTTT
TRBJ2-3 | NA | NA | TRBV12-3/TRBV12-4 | CASSLKAWGTDTQYF | TGTGCCAGCAGTTTAAAGGCCTGGGGCACAGATACGCAGTATTTT
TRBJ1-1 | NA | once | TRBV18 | CASSARGTEAFF | TGTGCCAGCTCAGCCAGAGGGACGGAAGCTTTCTTT
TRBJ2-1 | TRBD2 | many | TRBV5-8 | CASSSGGPTKINNEQFF | TGTGCCAGCAGCTCGGGAGGTCCCACAAAGATCAACAATGAGCAGTTCTTC
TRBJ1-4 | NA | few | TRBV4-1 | CASSQYATNEKLFF | TGCGCCAGCAGCCAATACGCAACTAATGAAAAACTGTTTTTT
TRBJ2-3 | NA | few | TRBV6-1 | CASSQGGVFTDTQYF | TGTGCCAGCAGTCAGGGGGGGGTTTTCACAGATACGCAGTATTTT
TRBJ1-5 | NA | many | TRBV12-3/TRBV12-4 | CASSYPDTNQPQHF | TGTGCCAGCAGTTACCCTGACACAAATCAGCCCCAGCATTTT
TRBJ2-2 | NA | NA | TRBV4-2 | CASSQEVRGANTGELFF | TGTGCCAGCAGCCAAGAGGTTAGGGGGGCGAACACCGGGGAGCTGTTTTTT
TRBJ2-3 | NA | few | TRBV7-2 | CASRGRYSTDTQYF | TGTGCCAGCCGGGGGCGATATAGCACAGATACGCAGTATTTT
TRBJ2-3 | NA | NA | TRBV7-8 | CASSRAGRLTDTQYF | TGTGCCAGCAGCCGGGCAGGGCGGTTAACAGATACGCAGTATTTT
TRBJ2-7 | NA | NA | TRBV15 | CATSRDVGEQYF | TGTGCCACCAGCAGAGATGTGGGGGAGCAGTACTTC
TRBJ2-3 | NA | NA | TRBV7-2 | CASGLMGTSTDTQYF | TGTGCCAGCGGCCTGATGGGGACTAGCACAGATACGCAGTATTTT
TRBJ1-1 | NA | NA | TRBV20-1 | CSAAGGNTEAFF | TGCAGTGCCGCGGGGGGGAACACTGAAGCTTTCTTT
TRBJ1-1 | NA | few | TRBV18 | CASSPPNAAGSEAFF | TGTGCCAGCTCACCACCCAATGCCGCGGGCTCTGAAGCTTTCTTT
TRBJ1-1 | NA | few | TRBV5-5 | CASSFREGEAFF | TGTGCCAGCAGCTTCAGGGAGGGAGAAGCTTTCTTT
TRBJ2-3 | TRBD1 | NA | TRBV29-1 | CSVRDRATTDTQYF | TGCAGCGTTCGCGACAGGGCTACGACAGATACGCAGTATTTT
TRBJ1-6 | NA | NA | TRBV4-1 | CASSLGFWAGAPLHF | TGCGCCAGCAGCCTGGGGTTTTGGGCGGGGGCCCCCCTCCACTTT
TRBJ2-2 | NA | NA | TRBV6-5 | CASSYSVLRAAGELFF | TGTGCCAGCAGTTACTCGGTGCTAAGGGCAGCCGGGGAGCTGTTTTTT
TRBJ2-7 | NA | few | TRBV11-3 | CASSLGGGGDYEQYF | TGTGCCAGCAGTCTAGGCGGCGGGGGCGATTACGAGCAGTACTTC